These 32 T cell receptor beta chains came from one sample sequenced in a study of shared clonotypes between healthy human individuals. The table came from immunoSEQ multiplex PCR; TCRdb's copy has only in-frame clones and leaves some out. The top ten hold around 1.2% of the sample, which has some 2 million clones, about 95% seen once. In the naive CD8 group, cells lacked CD45RO and were positively selected for CCR7, so terminally differentiated effector memory CD45RA+ cells were left out. Specimen: naive CD8+ T cells sorted from blood. The receptors come from a man aged 18-30 years in good health.

For this clone: Other DNA variants within this sample encode the same CDR3. This chain joins TRBV30 and TRBJ2-5, with 8 bases lining up with TRBD1. J lost 4 bases, V lost 0 bases, and 4 bases had no gene match. The CDR3 runs to 14 residues. Germline CDR1 GTSNPN, CDR2 SVGIG (reference sequence). This chain's CDR3 is CAWSVGTGGETQYF. In DNA form, the CDR3 reads TGTGCCTGGAGTGTAGGCACAGGGGGAGAGACCCAGTACTTC.

The CDR3 DNA sequence: TGCGCCAGCAGCCAAGTGGTATATCGCGAGCAGTACTTC. Its translation is CASSQVVYREQYF. V usage is TRBV4-3 and J usage is TRBJ2-7, with unresolved D. Germline CDR1 is LGHNA and CDR2 is YSLEER. The V and J ends lost 1 base and 6 bases respectively, with 10 bases between them. The CDR3 sequence is 13 residues long.

As concerns this clone: The sample carries other DNA sequences with the same CDR3. The chain employs TRBV6-5 and TRBJ1-1; D gene uncertain. The germline V and J ends were trimmed by 2 bases and 5 bases, with 12 bases remaining between them. There are 14 residues in the CDR3. In germline, CDR1 is MNHEY, CDR2 SVGAGI. This CDR3 is CASSYGRGGTEAFF. The CDR3 region has the DNA TGTGCCAGCAGTTACGGCCGGGGAGGTACTGAAGCTTTCTTT.

The J gene is TRBJ1-1, the V gene TRBV5-1; D may be TRBD1 (5 bases). V was trimmed by 5 bases and J by 8 bases, leaving 16 bases between them. Germline values: CDR1 SGHRS, CDR2 YFSETQ. There are 13 residues in the CDR3. The CDR3, as DNA: TGCGCCAGCAGTCCAGGGAGTGTTAGGGAAGCTTTCTTT. Its protein is CASSPGSVREAFF.

The chain has TRBV4-3 and TRBJ2-2; D unresolved. Trimming removed 5 bases from V and 3 bases from J, with 1 base in between. This CDR3 comprises 11 residues. The germline CDR1 and CDR2 sequences are LGHNA and YSLEER. CDR3 DNA: TGCGCCAGCAGCGACACCGGGGAGCTGTTTTTT. This codes for CASSDTGELFF.

On this clone itself: Other DNA sequences in this sample translate to the same CDR3. This rearrangement joins TRBV7-8 to TRBJ2-7; D uncertain. The CDR3 has 14 amino acids. CDR1 and CDR2 from the germline V gene are SGHVS and FQNEAQ. The germline V and J ends were trimmed by 1 base and 3 bases, with 10 bases remaining between them. The CDR3 spells CASSLVRVGYEQYF. DNA of the CDR3: TGTGCCAGCAGCTTAGTTAGGGTGGGCTACGAGCAGTACTTC.

This chain uses TRBV29-1 with TRBJ2-2; 10 nucleotides line up with TRBD1. Germline V CDR1 and CDR2: SQVTM, ANQGSEA. This CDR3 has 14 amino acids. The ends lost 5 bases at V and 4 bases at J; junction bases unmatched: 4. The CDR3 region is CSVWDRGGTGELFF. The CDR3 coding sequence is TGCAGCGTTTGGGACAGGGGTGGCACCGGGGAGCTGTTTTTT.

The V gene is TRBV12-5, the J gene TRBJ2-1; the D gene could be TRBD1 or TRBD2 (5 bases each). This CDR3 contains 15 residues. Germline-derived CDR1 and CDR2 are LGHNT and FRNRAP. Trimming left V 2 bases short and J 7 bases short, with 15 bases between. DNA of the CDR3: TGTGCTAGTGGTTTGAATCCCGGGACCACTAATGAGCAGTTCTTC. Amino acids: CASGLNPGTTNEQFF.

The chain has TRBV6-6 and TRBJ2-7; D is uncertain. Germline CDR1 and CDR2: MNHNY and SVGAGI (reference sequence). The CDR3 totals 16 residues. V lost 0 bases to trimming and J lost 1 base, with 13 bases between them. CDR3 residues: CASSYSDMVESYEQYF. As DNA, the CDR3 is TGTGCCAGCAGTTACTCGGATATGGTAGAATCCTACGAGCAGTACTTC.

V gene TRBV19 combines with J gene TRBJ2-7; D may be TRBD2 (6 bases). Per the germline V gene, CDR1 is LNHDA and CDR2 is SQIVND (reference sequence). V lost 5 bases and J lost 3, with 14 bases in between. There are 14 residues in the CDR3. This CDR3 is CASSAGLLVYEQYF. In DNA, the CDR3 is TGTGCCAGTAGTGCGGGACTCCTTGTCTACGAGCAGTACTTC. The whole variable domain, remainder taken from reference TRBV19 and TRBJ2-7, is DGGITQSPKYLFRKEGQNVTLSCEQNLNHDAMYWYRQDPGQGLRLIYYSQIVNDFQKGDIAEGYSVSREKKESFPLTVTSAQKNPTAFYLCASSAGLLVYEQYFGPGTRLTVT.

The DNA of the CDR3 is TGTGCCAGCAGACTCCTGCCTGAGACTGAAGCTTTCTTT. Translation: CASRLLPETEAFF. The V call is TRBV6-4, the J call TRBJ1-1, with no clear D. This CDR3 region has 13 residues. Deletions cut 6 bases from V and 5 bases from J, with 13 bases between. Germline-derived CDR1 and CDR2 are MRHNA and SNTAGT.

The chain joins TRBV9 to TRBJ2-3; 10 bases map to TRBD2. The germline V gene encodes CDR1 SGDLS and CDR2 YYNGEE. The CDR3 consists of 18 residues. V lost 3 bases and J lost 4; bases outside the gene matches: 14. CDR3 DNA sequence: TGTGCCAGCAGCGGGTCCACTAGCGGGACCATGACACCAGATACGCAGTATTTT. This encodes CASSGSTSGTMTPDTQYF.

The gene calls are TRBV7-6 and TRBJ2-5, with 9 bases fitting TRBD2. V lost 5 bases and J lost 1; bases outside the gene matches: 2. Germline V CDR1 and CDR2: SGHVS, FNYEAQ. CDR3 length: 14 amino acids. The CDR3: CASSLSGGQETQYF. Here the CDR3 DNA reads TGTGCCAGCAGCCTTAGCGGGGGCCAAGAGACCCAGTACTTC. The full variable domain, its missing parts supplied by reference TRBV7-6 and TRBJ2-5, is GAGVSQSPRYKVTKRGQDVALRCDPISGHVSLYWYRQALGQGPEFLTYFNYEAQQDKSGLPNDRFSAERPEGSISTLTIQRTEQRDSAMYRCASSLSGGQETQYFGPGTRLLVL.

As concerns this clone: In the same sample, other DNA sequences code for this CDR3. The chain combines TRBV27 with TRBJ1-1, with D perhaps TRBD1 (5 bases). CDR1 is MNHEY, CDR2 SMNVEV, per germline (reference sequence). With 4 bases removed from V and 1 base from J, the gap between germline ends came to 7 bases. The CDR3 loop spans 13 amino acids. DNA of the CDR3: TGTGCCAGCAGTTCGCAGGGGAACACTGAAGCTTTCTTT. This sequence encodes CASSSQGNTEAFF.

This clone was recorded only once. The rearrangement links TRBV27 to TRBJ1-6; D might be TRBD1 (6 bases). This CDR3 is 14 amino acids long. The V gene's germline CDR1 is MNHEY and CDR2 SMNVEV (reference sequence). The V gene lost 10 bases and the J gene lost 3 bases, with 13 bases spanning the gap. CDR3 amino acids: CATHDRSYNSPLHF. In nucleotides, the CDR3 is TGTGCCACCCATGACAGGAGCTATAATTCACCCCTCCACTTT.

To note about this clone: At the DNA level, this CDR3 is encoded by other sequences in the same sample as well. The CDR3 loop is CSVEGTGGGYGYTF. The CDR3 coding sequence is TGCAGCGTTGAAGGAACGGGTGGGGGCTATGGCTACACCTTC. This chain connects TRBV29-1 to TRBJ1-2; perhaps TRBD1 as D (5 bases). This CDR3 comprises 14 residues. V lost 1 base and J lost 4, with 13 bases in between. Germline CDR1 SQVTM, CDR2 ANQGSEA.

The chain links TRBV5-6 to TRBJ2-1; tentatively, D is TRBD2 (6 bases). V gave up 3 bases and J gave up 9 bases, with 16 bases separating them. Looked up from germline, CDR1 is SGHDT and CDR2 is YYEEEE. The CDR3 spans 14 residues. The CDR3 region is CASSYTESEGEQFF. The CDR3 DNA follows: TGTGCCAGCAGCTATACGGAATCGGAGGGTGAGCAGTTCTTC.

The chain links TRBV7-9 to TRBJ2-5; perhaps TRBD1 as D (6 bases). The CDR3 extends over 14 amino acids. Germline loops: CDR1 SEHNR, CDR2 FQNEAQ (reference sequence). V was cut by 5 bases and J by 5 bases, with 15 bases left in between. The DNA for the CDR3 is TGTGCCAGCAGCGCCGACAGGTCCGAGGAGACCCAGTACTTC. Residues: CASSADRSEETQYF.

The chain is built from TRBV5-1 and TRBJ1-1; maybe TRBD1 (5 bases). The ends were cut back, 7 bases at V and 3 bases at J, with 16 bases in the middle. CDR1 is SGHRS and CDR2 is YFSETQ in the germline V gene. This CDR3 comprises 14 residues. This chain's CDR3 is CASGPWGEDTEAFF. The CDR3 bases are TGCGCCAGCGGCCCGTGGGGGGAGGACACTGAAGCTTTCTTT.

This clone has just one count. The chain joins TRBV9 to TRBJ2-5, with TRBD2 as a possible D gene (5 bases). The CDR3 is 17 amino acids. Germline CDR1 and CDR2: SGDLS and YYNGEE. The V and J ends lost 4 bases and 5 bases respectively, with 24 bases between them. CDR3 coding DNA: TGTGCCAGCAGCTTCAACAAAGATCTAGGGCCGGGGGAGACCCAGTACTTC. Translation: CASSFNKDLGPGETQYF.

V is TRBV4-1 and J is TRBJ2-5; D unclear. The CDR3 length is 15 residues. CDR1 and CDR2 from the germline V gene are MGHRA and YSYEKL. V gave up 0 bases and J gave up 2 bases, with 10 bases separating them. CDR3 bases: TGCGCCAGCAGCCAAGATGATGGGCCGCAAGAGACCCAGTACTTC. Translated: CASSQDDGPQETQYF.

This chain connects TRBV2 to TRBJ2-7, with TRBD2 matching 8 bases. V lost 4 bases, J lost 2 bases, and 7 bases stayed unmatched. The CDR3 has 15 amino acids. The germline gives CDR1 SNHLY, CDR2 FYNNEI. The CDR3 region is CASSVGVAGTYEQYF. CDR3 sequence (DNA): TGTGCCAGCAGTGTAGGGGTAGCGGGAACCTACGAGCAGTACTTC.

This chain uses TRBV19 with TRBJ1-2; D gene ambiguous. Per germline, CDR1 LNHDA and CDR2 SQIVND (reference sequence). The CDR3 is made up of 16 amino acids. Trimming pared 7 bases from V and 0 bases from J, leaving 18 bases between. The CDR3 reads CASIPRNMGANYGYTF. CDR3 DNA: TGTGCCAGTATCCCGCGGAACATGGGAGCTAACTATGGCTACACCTTC.

This clone was detected only once. The CDR3 DNA is TGTGCCAGCAGGGTAGGCTTGGGGGAAAACAATGAGCAGTTCTTC. Translated, it gives CASRVGLGENNEQFF. This chain links TRBV5-6 with TRBJ2-1; D may correspond to TRBD1 or TRBD2 (5 bases each). V lost 5 bases, J lost 5 bases, and 17 bases lay in between. Looked up from germline, CDR1 is SGHDT and CDR2 is YYEEEE. The CDR3 is 15 amino acids.

This chain joins TRBV19 and TRBJ1-5; D is perhaps TRBD1 (6 bases). The CDR3 contains 14 residues. Germline V gene data show CDR1 as LNHDA and CDR2 as SQIVND (reference sequence). Trimming left V 11 bases short and J 0 bases short, with 14 bases between. The CDR3 DNA sequence: TGTGCCGGGGGCAGCGGGCATAGCAATCAGCCCCAGCATTTT. Protein: CAGGSGHSNQPQHF.

The chain combines TRBV27 with TRBJ1-6; D is undetermined. V lost 3 bases and J lost 0, with 6 bases in between. In germline, CDR1 is MNHEY, CDR2 SMNVEV (reference sequence). The CDR3 runs 15 residues. Here the CDR3 DNA reads TGTGCCAGCAGTTTCCAGAGCTCCTATAATTCACCCCTCCACTTT. It codes for CASSFQSSYNSPLHF.

The chain recombines TRBV27 with TRBJ1-5, with TRBD1 matching 10 bases. V lost 4 bases, J lost 11 bases, and 5 bases stayed unmatched. Germline CDR1 is MNHEY and CDR2 is SMNVEV (reference sequence). This CDR3 region has 13 residues. The CDR3 is CASSSPTGGAQHF. CDR3 nucleotides: TGTGCCAGCAGTTCCCCGACAGGGGGCGCCCAGCATTTT.

Only one count was recorded for this clone. V gene TRBV5-1 combines with J gene TRBJ1-5; D may be TRBD1 (5 bases). V lost 0 bases to trimming and J lost 4 bases, with 14 bases between them. The CDR3 runs 16 residues. Per the germline V gene, CDR1 is SGHRS and CDR2 is YFSETQ. The CDR3 sequence is CASSLDGRVGNQPQHF. CDR3 nucleotide sequence: TGCGCCAGCAGCTTGGATGGCAGGGTTGGGAATCAGCCCCAGCATTTT.

About this clone itself: This sample includes further DNA sequences coding for the same CDR3. The rearrangement links TRBV9 to TRBJ1-2, with D tentatively TRBD1 (5 bases). Trimming cost V 2 bases and J 0 bases, with 11 bases left between them. CDR1 SGDLS and CDR2 YYNGEE come from the germline V gene. This CDR3 has 15 residues. This chain's CDR3 is CASSVGGETNYGYTF. For the CDR3, the DNA is TGTGCCAGCAGCGTTGGGGGAGAGACTAACTATGGCTACACCTTC.

As concerns this clone: Other DNA sequences of this sample code for an identical CDR3. The rearrangement joins TRBV27 to TRBJ2-7; 14 bases match TRBD2. The V gene end was trimmed by 4 bases and the J gene end by 5 bases; junction bases not matched to a gene: 4. Looked up from germline, CDR1 is MNHEY and CDR2 is SMNVEV (reference sequence). The CDR3 loop spans 15 amino acids. This CDR3 reads CASSSGLAGVHEQYF. CDR3 coding DNA: TGTGCCAGCAGTTCGGGACTAGCGGGAGTGCACGAGCAGTACTTC.

The V gene is TRBV4-3, the J gene TRBJ2-1; D is undetermined. Trimming cost V 0 bases and J 8 bases, with 20 bases left between them. CDR1 and CDR2 (germline): LGHNA, YSLEER. There are 17 residues in the CDR3. The CDR3 here is CASSQDRMGYDGDEQFF. The CDR3 nucleotides read TGCGCCAGCAGCCAAGATCGGATGGGGTACGATGGGGATGAGCAGTTCTTC.

In this sample, this clone turned up once. The genes are TRBV29-1 and TRBJ1-3; D might be TRBD1 (5 bases). The CDR3 runs to 13 residues. Germline V CDR1 and CDR2: SQVTM, ANQGSEA. V shed 5 bases and J shed 7 bases, with 15 bases lying between them. The CDR3 DNA reads TGCAGCGTTTTGGGGGTGTTCTGGAACACCATATATTTT. Translating it yields CSVLGVFWNTIYF.